This paragraph covers one T cell receptor beta chain sequence. The data stem from a study of blood T cell repertoires in COVID-19. Study in general: The United States, Italy and Spain provided the acute and convalescent COVID-19 samples. PBMCs, B-cell-depleted T cells, or T cells were the source of the cDNA or gDNA that made up the material.

In the study's own analysis: Counts of nucleated cells, estimated from reference gene primer amplification, were obtained. Profiling relied on immunoSEQ multiplex PCR, and the TCRdb table lists in-frame clones only, not all of them. From that table come the V and J calls and clone size; the DNA was used to work out D and trimming. The table lists 200,000 to 300,000 clones, 85% of them singletons. CDR3 length: 13 residues. Germline V gene lookup returns CDR1 MNHEY and CDR2 SVGAGI. V lost 6 bases to trimming and J lost 3 bases; unmatched junction nucleotides: 1. This sequence joins TRBV6-5 and TRBJ2-2; 7 bases fit TRBD1. Sequencing was done on a sample of PBMCs or T cells enriched from blood (not recorded which). This clonotype was obtained from a woman between 45 and 65 years old with acute COVID-19. In DNA, the CDR3 is TGTGCCAGCAGGGGGACAGACACCGGGGAGCTGTTTTTT. Translating gives CASRGTDTGELFF.